What follows are 11 T cell receptor beta chains derived from one specimen sequenced in a study of CD8 T cells in Susac syndrome. Random-hexamer reverse transcription was applied to roughly 0.5 to 1 ug RNA. TCRdb processed the immunoSEQ multiplex PCR reads anew with MiXCR; each CDR3 protein has one entry. The repertoire holds 65,000 to 95,000 distinct CDR3 sequences, with about 93% as singletons. The sequenced sample was CD8+ T cells from PBMCs. These receptors originate from a human donor with Susac syndrome.

By sample fraction, this clonotype is medium-sized. The V call is TRBV4-3, the J call TRBJ1-1; 9 bases align to TRBD1. CDR1 is LGHNA and CDR2 is YSLEER in the germline V gene. The CDR3 runs to 19 residues. Trimming removed 0 bases from V and 1 base from J; junction bases left unmatched: 12. The CDR3 nucleotides read TGCGCCAGCAGCCAAGATTTCCCCCTCACAGGGGGCGGGAACACTGAAGCTTTCTTT. Amino acids: CASSQDFPLTGGGNTEAFF.

V gene TRBV11-1 combines with J gene TRBJ2-7, with 14 positions matching TRBD2. Trimming cost V 5 bases and J 0 bases; bases outside gene matches: 15. Germline V gene lookup returns CDR1 SGHAT and CDR2 FQDESV (reference sequence). CDR3 length: 20 amino acids. The CDR3 bases are TGTGCCAGCAGCGGGACGAGGGGACTAGCGGGAGTTTTAGTCTCCTACGAGCAGTACTTC. Translated, it gives CASSGTRGLAGVLVSYEQYF.

The chain links TRBV7-9 to TRBJ1-1; a possible D gene is TRBD1 (5 bases). This CDR3 region has 12 residues. Germline loops: CDR1 SEHNR, CDR2 FQNEAQ (reference sequence). Trimming pared 6 bases from V and 6 bases from J, leaving 11 bases between. CDR3 residues: CASRGPVPEAFF. CDR3 DNA: TGTGCCAGCAGGGGACCTGTTCCTGAAGCTTTCTTT.

The V call is TRBV5-8, the J call TRBJ2-1; 7 positions match TRBD1. The CDR3 sequence is 13 residues long. The V and J ends lost 5 bases and 9 bases, in that order; junction bases with no gene match: 8. Germline lookup yields CDR1 SGHTS and CDR2 YDEGEE. The CDR3 region has the DNA TGTGCCAGCAGGGTGACAGGGAGTGGTGAGCAGTTCTTC. It codes for CASRVTGSGEQFF. The full variable domain, rest sourced from reference TRBV5-8 and TRBJ2-1, is EAGVTQSPTHLIKTRGQQATLRCSPISGHTSVYWYQQALGLGLQFLLWYDEGEERNRGNFPPRFSGRQFPNYSSELNVNALELEDSALYLCASRVTGSGEQFFGPGTRLTVL.

The chain uses TRBV28 and TRBJ2-5, with D perhaps TRBD2 (6 bases). The CDR3 sequence is 12 residues long. Trimming left V 8 bases short and J 4 bases short, with 11 bases between. The germline V gene has CDR1 MDHEN and CDR2 SYDVKM. This CDR3 reads CASGLSGETQYF. CDR3 DNA sequence: TGTGCCAGCGGACTTAGCGGAGAGACCCAGTACTTC.

This rearrangement joins TRBV28 to TRBJ2-3; 11 bases are shared with TRBD2. This CDR3 is 17 amino acids long. V was clipped by 6 bases and J by 5 bases; unmatched bases: 13. Germline V gene sequence: CDR1 MDHEN, CDR2 SYDVKM. The CDR3 sequence: CASRPTIAGGLGDTQYF. The CDR3 nucleotides are TGTGCCAGCAGACCTACAATAGCGGGAGGGCTGGGAGATACGCAGTATTTT.

V gene TRBV7-9 combines with J gene TRBJ2-7, with D unresolved. With 2 bases removed from V and 1 base from J, the gap between germline ends came to 21 bases. This CDR3 comprises 18 residues. The germline gives CDR1 SEHNR, CDR2 FQNEAQ (reference sequence). The CDR3 sequence: CASSLLVLADLPSYEQYF. CDR3 DNA sequence: TGTGCCAGCAGCTTACTGGTACTTGCGGACCTCCCTTCCTACGAGCAGTACTTC. Full variable domain (remainder filled in from reference TRBV7-9 and TRBJ2-7): DTGVSQNPRHKITKRGQNVTFRCDPISEHNRLYWYRQTLGQGPEFLTYFQNEAQLEKSRLLSDRFSAERPKGSFSTLEIQRTEQGDSAMYLCASSLLVLADLPSYEQYFGPGTRLTVT.

This sequence joins TRBV13 and TRBJ1-1; 8 positions match TRBD1. Germline loops: CDR1 PRHDT, CDR2 FYEKMQ (reference sequence). This CDR3 spans 13 amino acids. Trimming at V came to 4 bases and at J to 7 bases, leaving 5 bases not matched to a gene. This chain's CDR3 is CASSSPGTGEAFF. The DNA of the CDR3 is TGTGCCAGCAGCTCTCCCGGGACAGGTGAAGCTTTCTTT.

V usage is TRBV6-2 or TRBV6-3 and J usage is TRBJ2-4; 7 bases align to TRBD1. Germline V gene lookup returns CDR1 MNHEY and CDR2 SVGEGT. This CDR3 is built from 15 residues. After removal of 6 bases from V and 3 bases from J, the junction contained 8 bases not matched to a gene. The CDR3 spells CASSPDRDGKNIQYF. The CDR3 DNA reads TGTGCCAGCAGCCCTGACAGGGATGGCAAAAACATTCAGTACTTC.

Remarks on this clonotype: A read error may produce the germline difference seen at one junction end. The V and J genes are TRBV29-1 and TRBJ2-7; 15 positions match TRBD2. The CDR3 sequence is 13 residues long. Germline V lookup: CDR1 SQVTM, CDR2 ANQGSEA. The CDR3 loop is CSDEGTSGRKQYF. The DNA of the CDR3 is TGCAGCGATGAAGGGACTAGCGGGAGGAAGCAGTACTTC.

CDR3 nucleotides: TGTGCCAGCAACCCGACAGGGAGCGGGGAGCTGTTTTTT. Its protein is CASNPTGSGELFF. The J gene is TRBJ2-2, the V gene TRBV6-4, with 7 bases lining up with TRBD1. After removal of 7 bases from V and 7 bases from J, the junction contained 6 bases not matched to a gene. Germline V gene lookup returns CDR1 MRHNA and CDR2 SNTAGT. This CDR3 is 13 amino acids long.